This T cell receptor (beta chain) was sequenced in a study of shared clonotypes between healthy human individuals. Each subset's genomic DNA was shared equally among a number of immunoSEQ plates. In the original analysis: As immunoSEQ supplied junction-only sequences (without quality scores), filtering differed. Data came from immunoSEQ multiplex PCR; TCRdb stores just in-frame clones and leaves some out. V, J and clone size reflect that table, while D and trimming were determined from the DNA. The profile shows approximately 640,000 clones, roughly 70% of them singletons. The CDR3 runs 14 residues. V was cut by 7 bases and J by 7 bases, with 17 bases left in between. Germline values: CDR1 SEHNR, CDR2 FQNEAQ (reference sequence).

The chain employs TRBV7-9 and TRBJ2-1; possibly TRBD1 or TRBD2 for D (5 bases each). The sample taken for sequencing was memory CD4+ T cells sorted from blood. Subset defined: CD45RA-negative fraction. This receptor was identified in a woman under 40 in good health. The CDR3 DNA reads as TGTGCCAGCACCGGGACGGGGTGGGTAAATGAGCAGTTCTTC. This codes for CASTGTGWVNEQFF.